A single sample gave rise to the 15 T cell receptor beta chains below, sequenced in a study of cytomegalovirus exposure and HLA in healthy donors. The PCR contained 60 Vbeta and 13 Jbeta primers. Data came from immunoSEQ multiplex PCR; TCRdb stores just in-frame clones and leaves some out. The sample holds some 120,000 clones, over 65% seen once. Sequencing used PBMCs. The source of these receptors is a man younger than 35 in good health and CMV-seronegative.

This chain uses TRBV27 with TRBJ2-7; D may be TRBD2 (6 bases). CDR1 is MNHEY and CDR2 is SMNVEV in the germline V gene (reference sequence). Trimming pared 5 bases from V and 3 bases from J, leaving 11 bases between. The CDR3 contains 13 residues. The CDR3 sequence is CASSRRGIYEQYF. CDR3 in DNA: TGTGCCAGCAGTCGCCGGGGGATCTACGAGCAGTACTTC.

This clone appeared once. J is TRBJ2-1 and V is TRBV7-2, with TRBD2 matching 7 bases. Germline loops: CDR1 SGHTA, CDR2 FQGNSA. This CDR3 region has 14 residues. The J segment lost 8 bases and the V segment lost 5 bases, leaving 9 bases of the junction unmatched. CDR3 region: CASSPWGGVHEQFF. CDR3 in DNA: TGTGCCAGCAGCCCTTGGGGGGGGGTGCATGAGCAGTTCTTC.

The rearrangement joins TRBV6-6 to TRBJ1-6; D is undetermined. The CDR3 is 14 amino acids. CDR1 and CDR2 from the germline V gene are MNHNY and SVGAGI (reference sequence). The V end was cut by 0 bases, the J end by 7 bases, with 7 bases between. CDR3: CASSYSFGNSPLHF. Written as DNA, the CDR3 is TGTGCCAGCAGTTACTCGTTCGGGAATTCACCCCTCCACTTT.

The CDR3 loop is CASHHNRVTEAFF. The CDR3 nucleotides read TGTGCCAGCCATCACAATCGGGTCACTGAAGCTTTCTTT. The chain links TRBV11-2 to TRBJ1-1, with D hard to call. This CDR3 comprises 13 residues. V shed 8 bases and J shed 4 bases, with 14 bases lying between them. Germline V gene lookup returns CDR1 SGHAT and CDR2 FQNNGV.

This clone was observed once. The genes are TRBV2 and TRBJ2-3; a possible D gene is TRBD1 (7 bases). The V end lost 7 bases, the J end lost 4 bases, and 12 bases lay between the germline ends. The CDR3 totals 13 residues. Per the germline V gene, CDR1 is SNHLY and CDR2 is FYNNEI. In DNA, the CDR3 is TGTGCCAGCACCCCAGGGGGGCCAGATACGCAGTATTTT. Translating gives CASTPGGPDTQYF.

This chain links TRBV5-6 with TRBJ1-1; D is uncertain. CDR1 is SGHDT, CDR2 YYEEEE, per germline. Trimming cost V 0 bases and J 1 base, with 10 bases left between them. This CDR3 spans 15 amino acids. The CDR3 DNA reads TGTGCCAGCAGCTTGGCCCGGGGAGGGAACACTGAAGCTTTCTTT. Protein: CASSLARGGNTEAFF. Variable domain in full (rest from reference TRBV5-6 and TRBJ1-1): DAGVTQSPTHLIKTRGQQVTLRCSPKSGHDTVSWYQQALGQGPQFIFQYYEEEERQRGNFPDRFSGHQFPNYSSELNVNALLLGDSALYLCASSLARGGNTEAFFGQGTRLTVV.

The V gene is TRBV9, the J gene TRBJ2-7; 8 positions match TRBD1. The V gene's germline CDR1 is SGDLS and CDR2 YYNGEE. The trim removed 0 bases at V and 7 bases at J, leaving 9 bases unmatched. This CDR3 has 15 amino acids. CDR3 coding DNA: TGTGCCAGCAGCGTAGGAGAACAGGGGGTTTTTGAGCAGTACTTC. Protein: CASSVGEQGVFEQYF.

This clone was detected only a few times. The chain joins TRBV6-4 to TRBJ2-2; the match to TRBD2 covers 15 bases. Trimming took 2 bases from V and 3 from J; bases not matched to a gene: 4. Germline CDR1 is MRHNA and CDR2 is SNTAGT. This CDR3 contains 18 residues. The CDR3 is CASSDRTSGGADTGELFF. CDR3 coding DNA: TGTGCCAGCAGTGACCGGACTAGCGGGGGGGCCGACACCGGGGAGCTGTTTTTT.

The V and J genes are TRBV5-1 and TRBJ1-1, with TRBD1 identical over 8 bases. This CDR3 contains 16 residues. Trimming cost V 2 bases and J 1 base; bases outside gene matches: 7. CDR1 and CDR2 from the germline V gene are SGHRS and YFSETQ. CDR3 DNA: TGCGCCAGCAGCTTCGGACAGGGCTATAGGAACACTGAAGCTTTCTTT. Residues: CASSFGQGYRNTEAFF.

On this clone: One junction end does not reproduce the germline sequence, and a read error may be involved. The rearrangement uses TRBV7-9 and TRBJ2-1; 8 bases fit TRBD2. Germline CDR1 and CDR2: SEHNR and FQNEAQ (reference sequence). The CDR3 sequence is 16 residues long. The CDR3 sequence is CSSSLGLAFSYNEQFF. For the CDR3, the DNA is TGTTCCAGCAGCTTAGGACTAGCATTTTCCTACAATGAGCAGTTCTTC.

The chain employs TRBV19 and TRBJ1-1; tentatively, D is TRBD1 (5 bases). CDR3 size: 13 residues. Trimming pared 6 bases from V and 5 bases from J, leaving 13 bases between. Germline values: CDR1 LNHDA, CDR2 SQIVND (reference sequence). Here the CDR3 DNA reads TGTGCCAGTAGAGGGGCCGGGGGAACTGAAGCTTTCTTT. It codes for CASRGAGGTEAFF.

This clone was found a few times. In DNA, the CDR3 is TGTGCCAGCAGTCCGCCGGGACAGGGAGGTCAGCCCCAGCATTTT. Its protein product is CASSPPGQGGQPQHF. This chain joins TRBV7-9 and TRBJ1-5, with TRBD1 matching 9 bases. V was clipped by 6 bases and J by 6 bases; unmatched bases: 9. Per germline, CDR1 SEHNR and CDR2 FQNEAQ (reference sequence). This CDR3 has 15 amino acids.

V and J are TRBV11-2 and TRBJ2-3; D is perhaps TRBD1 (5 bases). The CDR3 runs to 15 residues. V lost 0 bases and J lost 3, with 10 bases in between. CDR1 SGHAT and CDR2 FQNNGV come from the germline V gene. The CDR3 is CASSLDGAATDTQYF. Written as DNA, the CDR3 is TGTGCCAGCAGCTTAGATGGGGCGGCTACAGATACGCAGTATTTT.

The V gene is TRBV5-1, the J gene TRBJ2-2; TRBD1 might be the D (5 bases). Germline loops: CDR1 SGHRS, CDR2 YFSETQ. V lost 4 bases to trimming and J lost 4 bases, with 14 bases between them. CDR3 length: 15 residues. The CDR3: CASSPRGRVTGELFF. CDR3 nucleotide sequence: TGCGCCAGCAGCCCAAGGGGTAGGGTCACCGGGGAGCTGTTTTTT.

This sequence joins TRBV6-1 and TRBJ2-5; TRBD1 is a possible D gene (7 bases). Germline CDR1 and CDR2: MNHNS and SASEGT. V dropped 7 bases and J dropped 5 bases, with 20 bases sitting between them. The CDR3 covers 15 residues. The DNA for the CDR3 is TGTGCCAGCATGGACCCTACAGGGGCGGGGGAGACCCAGTACTTC. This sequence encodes CASMDPTGAGETQYF.